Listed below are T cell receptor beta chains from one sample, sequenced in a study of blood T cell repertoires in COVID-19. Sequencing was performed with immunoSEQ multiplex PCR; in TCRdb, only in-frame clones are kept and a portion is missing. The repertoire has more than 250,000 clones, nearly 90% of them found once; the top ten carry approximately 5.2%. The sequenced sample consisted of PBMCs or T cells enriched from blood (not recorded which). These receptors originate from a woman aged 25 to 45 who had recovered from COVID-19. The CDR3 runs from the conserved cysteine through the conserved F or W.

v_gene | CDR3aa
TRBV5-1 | CASTQGGRTGELFF
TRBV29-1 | CSVEGTGGGIYEQYF
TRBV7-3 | CASSAQGGTTYEQYF
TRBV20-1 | CSASAAGGYTF
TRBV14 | CASSQGSRGRDYGYTF
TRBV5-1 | CASRPGQGNGYTF
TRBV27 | CASSPDRAWGNEKLFF
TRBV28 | CASNPRLQHNEKLFF
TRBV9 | CASSAHGQGTGELFF
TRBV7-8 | CASSLIGTDSNYGYTF
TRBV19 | CASSPTINSPLHF
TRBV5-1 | CASSLVLTSGLSSYEQYF
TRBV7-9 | CASSLRTGPADTQYF
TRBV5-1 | CASSLNPGTGIMNTEAFF
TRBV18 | CASSPPTGFNYGYTF
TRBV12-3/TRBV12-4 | CASSFGYEQYF
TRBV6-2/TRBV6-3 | CASSYSKRASGGNTIYF
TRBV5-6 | CASSLSSFYEQYF
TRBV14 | CASSRSTFEAFF
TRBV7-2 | CASSSGGRSTEAFF
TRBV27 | CASSLMGTRTSGGESPTYEQYF
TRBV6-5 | CASTQGQSGYSPLHF
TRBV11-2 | CASSLDRGRISEAFF
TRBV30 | CAWSPSDNIFF
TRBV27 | CASSRTTNTGELFF
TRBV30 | CAWSEQGLSYTF
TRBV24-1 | CATSERTGGGYTF
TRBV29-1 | CSVEGGQGVGTYEQYF
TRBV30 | CAWSTRTSGPPVGNTGELFF
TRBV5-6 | CASSFSRGPYNSPLHF
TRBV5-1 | CASSHGLAGVLNTGELFF
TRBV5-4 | CASSLGSSGGFQETQYF
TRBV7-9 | CASTLSGGNTEAFF
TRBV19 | CASSPWQGNNQPQHF
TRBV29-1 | CSAALGQGVNGYTF
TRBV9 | CASSVKRQNTEAFF
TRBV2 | CASSDRGETQYF
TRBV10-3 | CAVRGGDTEAFF
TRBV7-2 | CASSAGGTVNSPLHF
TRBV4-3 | CASSHDPPSGGRFGELFF
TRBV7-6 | CASSFDGSGTQYF
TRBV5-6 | CASSQLAGIGTDTQYF
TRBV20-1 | CSASTTGGLDTQYF
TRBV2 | CASSEPSLGTDTQYF
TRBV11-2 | CASSLRFRGPNYGYTF
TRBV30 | CAWSPTSGDGYTF
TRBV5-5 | CASSLNRALNYGYTF
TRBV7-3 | CASSLRWGGPNTEAFF
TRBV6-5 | CASSTRTGAEETQYF
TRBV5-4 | CASSFLGLETQYF
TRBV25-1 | CATRPGTGVYGYTF
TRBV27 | CASSHRGTEAFF
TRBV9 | CASSGPDTANTEAFF
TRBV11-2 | CASSRPGTANSPLHF